The present TCR beta chain was sequenced within a study of cytomegalovirus exposure and HLA in healthy donors. Study details: Early on, a data release was issued that held 65 million to 100 million unique TCRs from HLA-typed donors. Points from the study as a whole: A later analysis showed TCR association rates differing by HLA locus, peaking at DRB1 and lowest at HLA-C.

PCR amplification relied on 60 Vbeta primers (plus 13 Jbeta primers). Only in-frame clones appear in the TCRdb table, and some are missing; sequencing was by immunoSEQ multiplex PCR. The sample contains some 90,000 clones, just under 80% of which appear only once. This clone occurred a few times. What it binds is not known. Germline V gives CDR1 MNHNY, CDR2 SVGAGI (reference sequence). The CDR3 is 14 amino acids. The germline V and J ends were trimmed by 0 bases and 4 bases, with 7 bases remaining between them. This receptor was identified in a woman aged 40-49 years in good health and CMV-seronegative. The sample taken for sequencing was PBMCs. This chain uses TRBV6-6 with TRBJ1-3; the D gene is possibly TRBD1 (5 bases). The CDR3 bases are TGTGCCAGCAGTTACTCGCGACAGGGAAACACCATATATTTT. Protein product: CASSYSRQGNTIYF.